These T cell receptor beta chains were read from a single sample in a study of PD-1 blockade in classical Hodgkin lymphoma. The assay was immunoSEQ multiplex PCR, and TCRdb's table has in-frame clones only and misses some. This sample has tens of thousands of clones, with over 70% found just once. Source: peripheral blood mononuclear cells (PBMCs), taken before the second cycle of nivolumab. The source is a human donor with classical Hodgkin lymphoma. CDR3s include the opening cysteine and the closing phenylalanine or tryptophan. Fields, in order: V gene, D gene, J gene, clone size, CDR3 DNA, CDR3 protein. The D gene is left open where the match is weak. Clone size is given for some rows only: seen once, a few or many times, or a class if the clone is expanded.

TRBV5-1	TRBD1	TRBJ2-2	once	TGCGCCAGCAGCCACCGGGACAGGACGAACACCGGGGAGCTGTTTTTT	CASSHRDRTNTGELFF
TRBV2	NA	TRBJ1-1	NA	TGTGCCAGCAGGTGGGCCGACAGACTCACTGAAGCTTTCTTT	CASRWADRLTEAFF
TRBV7-9	NA	TRBJ2-3	NA	TGTGCCAGCAGCCAAGGGACTGCTTCAATGGATACGCAGTATTTT	CASSQGTASMDTQYF
TRBV11-3	NA	TRBJ1-2	NA	TGTGCCAGGCTCCGGGGAACAGGGTTTAACTATGGCTACACCTTC	CARLRGTGFNYGYTF
TRBV19	NA	TRBJ1-1	NA	TGTGCCAGTAGTATACCAGGGGTTGAAGCTTTCTTT	CASSIPGVEAFF
TRBV9	NA	TRBJ2-2	NA	TGTGCCAGCAGCGTAAATAGCCAGACAAACACCGGGGAGCTGTTTTTT	CASSVNSQTNTGELFF
TRBV7-9	TRBD1	TRBJ1-4	NA	TGTGCCAGCAGCTGGATGCGGGACAGGGCCGAAAAACTGTTTTTT	CASSWMRDRAEKLFF
TRBV7-9	TRBD1	TRBJ1-2	NA	TGTGCCAGCAGCACCGCCGGACAGGGCCCTGGCTACACCTTC	CASSTAGQGPGYTF
TRBV5-1	TRBD1	TRBJ1-2	NA	TGCGCCAGCAGCCCCGGGACAGTTAATGGCTACACCTTC	CASSPGTVNGYTF
TRBV30	TRBD1	TRBJ1-1	NA	TGTGCCTGGGTCAGGGGGGTGACCACTGAAGCTTTCTTT	CAWVRGVTTEAFF
TRBV9	TRBD1	TRBJ2-5	NA	TGTGCCAGCAGCACGGGACAGGGTGGAGAGACCCAGTACTTC	CASSTGQGGETQYF
TRBV10-2	NA	TRBJ2-7	NA	TGCGCCAGCAGTGCAAGGCCAAACTACGAGCAGTACTTC	CASSARPNYEQYF
TRBV27	NA	TRBJ2-5	NA	TGTGCCAGCAGTGCCGTGGTAGCGGCAGAGACCCAGTACTTC	CASSAVVAAETQYF
TRBV16	NA	TRBJ1-1	once	TGTGCCAGCAGCCATAGGGAGGGAGGTGGTCCTGAAGCTTTCTTT	CASSHREGGGPEAFF
TRBV11-2	NA	TRBJ2-1	NA	TGTGCCAGCAGCTTAGAGGCCTATGGGCGCGAGCAGTTCTTC	CASSLEAYGREQFF
TRBV7-6	TRBD1	TRBJ2-7	NA	TGTGCCAGCAGCTCAGAGGGACAGGGGCACTACGAGCAGTACTTC	CASSSEGQGHYEQYF
TRBV13	TRBD1	TRBJ2-2	NA	TGTGCCAGCAGCGTCGCGACAGGGGTGACCGGGGAGCTGTTTTTT	CASSVATGVTGELFF
TRBV9	TRBD1	TRBJ1-1	NA	TGTGCCAGCAGCGGGGGCGGACAGGGAAGAGCTGAAGCTTTCTTT	CASSGGGQGRAEAFF
TRBV2	NA	TRBJ2-7	NA	TGTGCCGGAGGGACACCGCACGAGCAGTACTTC	CAGGTPHEQYF
TRBV9	NA	TRBJ2-2	once	TGTGCCAGCAGCCCAGGACCCCGGGGGAACACCGGGGAGCTGTTTTTT	CASSPGPRGNTGELFF
TRBV5-1	NA	TRBJ2-6	NA	TGCGCCAGCAGCTTGACATCCCCTGGGGCCAACGTCCTGACTTTC	CASSLTSPGANVLTF
TRBV6-5	NA	TRBJ1-6	NA	TGTGCCAGCAGCCGCCAGGGTGTCGTCCACTTT	CASSRQGVVHF
TRBV28	NA	TRBJ1-1	NA	TGTGCCAGCAGTTTTCCCCCCACTGAAGCTTTCTTT	CASSFPPTEAFF
TRBV20-1	NA	TRBJ2-7	NA	TGCAGTGCACGGACACTCTACGAGCAGTACTTC	CSARTLYEQYF
TRBV6-5	NA	TRBJ2-1	NA	TGTGCCAGCCGACAGGGAGGAATCCCCTACAATGAGCAGTTCTTC	CASRQGGIPYNEQFF
TRBV9	NA	TRBJ1-1	NA	TGTGCCAGCAGCCCAGGGACAAACTTTCGGGCTTTCTTT	CASSPGTNFRAFF
TRBV4-1	TRBD2	TRBJ2-5	NA	TGCGCCAGCAGCCAAGCTAGACTAGCGGGAGGGCCAGGTTTCGAGACCCAGTACTTC	CASSQARLAGGPGFETQYF
TRBV18	NA	TRBJ2-3	NA	TGTGCCAGCTCACCTCTGAGAGGGCTTACGGATACGCAGTATTTT	CASSPLRGLTDTQYF
TRBV27	NA	TRBJ1-1	NA	TGTGCCAGCAGTTCGGTGAACACTGAAGCTTTCTTT	CASSSVNTEAFF
TRBV6-1	NA	TRBJ2-3	NA	TGTGCCAGCAGTGAAATTTTCGAGAGTCGGGTAGATACGCAGTATTTT	CASSEIFESRVDTQYF
TRBV7-2	NA	TRBJ1-2	NA	TGTGCCAGCAGCCTCAACGTCGGTATAGGGTCTGGCTATGGCTACACCTTC	CASSLNVGIGSGYGYTF
TRBV6-5	NA	TRBJ2-2	NA	TGTGCCAGCATCCAAGGAGGGGGCAACACCGGGGAGCTGTTTTTT	CASIQGGGNTGELFF
TRBV5-1	TRBD1	TRBJ2-5	NA	TGCGCCAGCAGCTTGCCCCGGGACAGGGAGGAGGAGACCCAGTACTTC	CASSLPRDREEETQYF
TRBV9	TRBD2	TRBJ2-1	NA	TGTGCCAGCAGCGTACTAGCGGCCGACAATGAGCAGTTCTTC	CASSVLAADNEQFF
TRBV19	NA	TRBJ2-3	NA	TGTGCCAGTAGTGCATCTTCAGATACGCAGTATTTT	CASSASSDTQYF
TRBV6-4	TRBD1	TRBJ2-7	NA	TGTGCCAGCAGTGACTCGTGCCCGGACAGGGGACGCAAATACGAGCAGTACTTC	CASSDSCPDRGRKYEQYF
TRBV7-9	TRBD2	TRBJ2-2	NA	TGTGCCAGCAGCCCCACCTTAGCGGGAGAGGGCGGGGAGCTGTTTTTT	CASSPTLAGEGGELFF
TRBV6-1	NA	TRBJ1-2	once	TGTGCCACCAGGGGCGGTGGGAGAAGTTATGGCTACACCTTC	CATRGGGRSYGYTF